Listed here is a single T cell receptor beta chain. The sample holds many counts of this clone. The clone's antigen remains unknown. The read comes to an end 3 residues before the CDR3 does, leaving the germline J gene to fill in the end. Both CVID patients and healthy controls were predominantly of Caucasian heritage. Heparinized peripheral whole blood samples of roughly 5 to 8.5 ml were obtained from each donor. TCRbeta CDR3 repertoires were sequenced from genomic DNA of adults with common variable immune deficiency (CVID) and healthy adult controls. A total of some 22 healthy adult volunteers (roughly 12 female and approximately ten male; age range 23 to 66 years, mean age around 31) were included in the control group. Diluted blood was density-centrifuged over Hypaque 1077 or Ficoll-Paque to isolate peripheral blood mononuclear cells. Genomic DNA was obtained from unsorted mononuclear cells using either Qiagen column purification or a centrifugation-based method.

CVID samples and control samples contributed equivalent amounts of genomic DNA as sequencing input. For every sample, a 60 bp segment covering the rearranged TCRbeta CDR3 region was amplified and then sequenced. TCRbeta amplification used the immunoSEQ assay, a bias-corrected multiplex PCR with high-throughput sequencing. The paper's processing steps were these. Every unique nucleotide sequence counted as a clone and was annotated with V, D and J genes, copy number and frequency. Sequences were labeled productive if in frame, and non-productive if out of frame or containing stop codons. Clonality was calculated from Shannon's entropy as previously described. The predicted amino acid sequences of productive clones were used to derive mean CDR3 Kyte-Doolittle hydropathy. Hierarchical clustering of scaled V gene usage was performed with the R hclust function using Manhattan distance and complete linkage. Sharing of clones by CDR3 amino acid sequence was evaluated through resampling of 12 repertoires per group over 100 rounds. The repertoires were searched for over 55 published EBV-specific and roughly 230 published CMV-specific TCRbeta sequences. Analysis left out two CVID samples that produced under 10,000 sequences, so some 45 CVID repertoires remained. TCRdb took over this immuneACCESS table, retaining in-frame rearrangements with V and J assigned. Such tables are incomplete; in checked studies, under half of the missing clones stem from an unresolved V gene, and the remainder is unexplained. Clonal size and the V and J genes are those of that table, whereas D and trimming came from the DNA. The sample records some 60,000 clones, none occurring a single time. The leading ten clones occupy over 1.5% of the sample.

The record originates from a study of T cell clonality in common variable immunodeficiency (dated by TCRdb to the mid-2010s). Findings and caveats that apply to the study as a whole: Although equal DNA input was used, an average of roughly 80,000 unique sequences per sample was obtained for controls, compared with about 31,547 for CVID samples. TCRbeta clonality was higher in CVID subjects than in healthy controls (t-test p = 0.018), and the increase was most characteristic of about a third of subjects. CVID TCRbeta sequences were reported to have fewer deletions and N-nucleotide insertions and to lack highly modified clones with 13 or more V deletions. Fewer TCRbeta clones were shared among CVID subjects than among healthy controls (p < 0.0001). According to the authors, finding the cause of the higher clonality in CVID would require sequencing the repertoires of T cell subpopulations. Correlations between repertoire features and clinical complications were limited by patient heterogeneity within the CVID cohort.

At the junction V is shortened by 3 bases and J by 3 bases, with 14 bases in between. The CDR1 and CDR2 encoded by the germline V gene are KGHSH and LQKENI. The CDR3 numbers 15 residues from cysteine through phenylalanine. Part of the CDR3 DNA is given, 36 bases translated from base 1. The sequence came from a person aged 18-70 years in good health. In this chain, TRBV18 is recombined with TRBJ1-2; TRBD1 is possibly the D segment (5 matching bases). Material: peripheral blood mononuclear cells. The CDR3 region has the sequence CASSPNTRVDYGYTF. CDR3 bases read: TGTGCCAGCTCACCTAATACCAGGGTCGACTATGGC.